The clone carrying this T cell receptor beta chain has a count of ten or more. Its specificity is unknown. The sequence runs out 3 residues before the end of the CDR3; the remainder is reconstructed from the germline J gene. V was trimmed by 1 base and J by 5 bases, leaving 18 bases between them. CDR1 and CDR2 from the germline V gene are GTSNPN and SVGIG (reference sequence). The CDR3 consists of 15 residues. TCRdb's table, derived via immunoSEQ multiplex PCR, lists solely in-frame clones and lacks some. The sample shows tens of thousands of clones, none of them appearing just once. This sample was included in a study of T cell clonality in common variable immunodeficiency. The study's findings and limits: Fewer deletions and N-nucleotide insertions were reportedly seen in common variable immunodeficiency TCR beta sequences.

The genes are TRBV30 and TRBJ2-7; a weak D match, TRBD2 (7 bases). The source material was peripheral blood mononuclear cells. The TCR was taken from a person aged 18 to 75 in good health. The covered CDR3 bases are TGTGCCTGGAGTGGGAAGGGAGGGGGTTCGGACGAG. Protein sequence: CAWSGKGGGSDE. The full CDR3 reads CAWSGKGGGSDEQYF.